This T cell receptor (beta chain) was captured in a study of read filtering for tumor transcriptome and immune sequencing. This clonotype has just a few counts. This library used roughly 400 ng RNA and molecular barcoded adaptors spanning alpha/delta and beta/gamma chains. TCRdb passed the reads through MiXCR, listing each CDR3 protein once. The sample yields about 58,000 distinct CDR3 sequences, about 12% seen once. The CDR3 runs 13 residues. Trimming at V came to 7 bases and at J to 0 bases, leaving 2 bases not matched to a gene. In germline, CDR1 is DFQATT, CDR2 SNEGSKA (reference sequence). Every patient had bone marrow sampled while the disease was active.

The source of this sequence is a donor at least 40 years old with multiple myeloma. V and J are TRBV20-1 and TRBJ1-5, with TRBD1 identical over 8 bases. Sample: a population of CD138-negative cells sorted from bone marrow. DNA of the CDR3: TGCAGTGGGACAGGGCTTAGCAATCAGCCCCAGCATTTT. Translated: CSGTGLSNQPQHF.